This T cell receptor (beta chain) was identified in a study of blood T cell repertoires in COVID-19. Study summary: Samples of COVID-19 (acute and convalescent) were obtained from the United States, Italy and Spain. T cells, B-cell-depleted T cells, or PBMCs supplied cDNA or gDNA.

The CDR3 length is 15 residues. CDR1 SGHNT and CDR2 YENEEA come from the germline V gene. Trimming removed 5 bases from V and 4 bases from J; junction bases left unmatched: 5. As handled by the study authors: Estimates of nucleated cell counts were drawn from the amplification of reference gene primers. Here immunoSEQ multiplex PCR was the method, and the copy in TCRdb shows in-frame clones only, minus some. V and J calls and clone size are as listed in that table; D and trimming were resolved from the DNA. The top ten clones hold 18% of a sample with 160,000 or so clones, 90% of them seen once. This receptor was taken from a man aged 55 to 70 with active or convalescent COVID-19. The sequencing sample was made of peripheral blood. The V and J genes are TRBV11-3 and TRBJ2-2; 9 nucleotides agree with TRBD2. CDR3 DNA: TGTGCCAGCAGCCGCGGGGGGGCAGGCACCGGGGAGCTGTTTTTT. It translates to CASSRGGAGTGELFF.